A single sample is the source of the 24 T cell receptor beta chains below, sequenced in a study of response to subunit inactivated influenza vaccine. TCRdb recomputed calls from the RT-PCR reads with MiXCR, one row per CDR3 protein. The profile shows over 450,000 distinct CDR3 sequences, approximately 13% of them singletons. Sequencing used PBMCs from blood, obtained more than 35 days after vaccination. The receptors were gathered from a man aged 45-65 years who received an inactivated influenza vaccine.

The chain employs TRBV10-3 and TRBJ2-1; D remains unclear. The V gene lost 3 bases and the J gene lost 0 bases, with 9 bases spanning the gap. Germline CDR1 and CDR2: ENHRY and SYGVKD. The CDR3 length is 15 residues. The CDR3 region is CAISDSDPSYNEQFF. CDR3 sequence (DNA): TGTGCCATCAGTGATTCTGATCCCTCCTACAATGAGCAGTTCTTC.

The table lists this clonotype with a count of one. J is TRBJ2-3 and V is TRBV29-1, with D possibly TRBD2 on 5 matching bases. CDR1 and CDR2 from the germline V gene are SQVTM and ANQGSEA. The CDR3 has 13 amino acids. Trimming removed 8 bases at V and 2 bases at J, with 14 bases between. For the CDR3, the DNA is TGCAGCCTCTTGTCCGGGGTCACAGATACGCAGTATTTT. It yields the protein CSLLSGVTDTQYF.

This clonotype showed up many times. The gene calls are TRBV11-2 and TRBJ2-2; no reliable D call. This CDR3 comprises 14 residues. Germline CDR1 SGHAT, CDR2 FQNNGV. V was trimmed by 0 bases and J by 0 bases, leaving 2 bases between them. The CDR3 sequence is CASSLEPNTGELFF. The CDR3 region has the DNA TGTGCCAGCAGCTTAGAACCGAACACCGGGGAGCTGTTTTTT.

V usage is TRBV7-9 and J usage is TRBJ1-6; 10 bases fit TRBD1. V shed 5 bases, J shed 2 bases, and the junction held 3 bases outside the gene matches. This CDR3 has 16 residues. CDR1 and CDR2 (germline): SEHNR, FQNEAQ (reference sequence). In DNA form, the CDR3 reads TGTGCCAGCAGCCCCGGGACAGGGGCCTATAATTCACCCCTCCACTTT. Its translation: CASSPGTGAYNSPLHF.

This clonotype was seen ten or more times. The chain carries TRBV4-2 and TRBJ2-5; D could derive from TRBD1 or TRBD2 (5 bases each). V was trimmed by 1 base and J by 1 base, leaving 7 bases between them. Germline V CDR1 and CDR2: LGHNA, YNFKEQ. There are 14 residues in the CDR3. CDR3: CASSQGGPQETQYF. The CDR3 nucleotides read TGTGCCAGCAGCCAAGGGGGACCCCAAGAGACCCAGTACTTC.

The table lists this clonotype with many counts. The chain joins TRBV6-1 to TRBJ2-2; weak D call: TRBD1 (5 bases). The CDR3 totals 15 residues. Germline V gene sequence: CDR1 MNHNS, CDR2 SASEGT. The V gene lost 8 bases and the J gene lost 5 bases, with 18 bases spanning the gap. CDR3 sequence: CASGRDGAGTGELFF. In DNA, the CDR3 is TGTGCCAGCGGCAGGGATGGGGCTGGGACCGGGGAGCTGTTTTTT.

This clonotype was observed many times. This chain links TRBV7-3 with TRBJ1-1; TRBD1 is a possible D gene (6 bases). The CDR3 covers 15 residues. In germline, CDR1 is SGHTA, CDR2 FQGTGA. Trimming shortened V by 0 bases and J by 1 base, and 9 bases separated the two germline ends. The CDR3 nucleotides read TGTGCCAGCAGCTTAACGCAGGGGAGGAACACTGAAGCTTTCTTT. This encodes CASSLTQGRNTEAFF.

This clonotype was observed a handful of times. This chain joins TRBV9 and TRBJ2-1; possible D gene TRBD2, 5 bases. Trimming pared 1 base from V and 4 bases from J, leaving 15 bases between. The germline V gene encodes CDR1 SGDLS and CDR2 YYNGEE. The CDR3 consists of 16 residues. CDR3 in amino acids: CASSVRAGEIYNEQFF. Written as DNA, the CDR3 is TGTGCCAGCAGCGTACGGGCGGGCGAAATTTACAATGAGCAGTTCTTC.

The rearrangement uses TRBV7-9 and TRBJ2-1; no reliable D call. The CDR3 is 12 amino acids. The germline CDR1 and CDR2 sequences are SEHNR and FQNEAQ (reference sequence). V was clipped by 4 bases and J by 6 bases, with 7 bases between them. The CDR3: CASSYNRNEQFF. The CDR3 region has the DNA TGTGCCAGCAGCTATAACCGCAATGAGCAGTTCTTC.

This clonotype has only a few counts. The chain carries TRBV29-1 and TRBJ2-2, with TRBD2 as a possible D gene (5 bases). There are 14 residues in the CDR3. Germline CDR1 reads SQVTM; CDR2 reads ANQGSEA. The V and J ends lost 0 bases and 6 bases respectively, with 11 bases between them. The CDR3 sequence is CSVEDLKGAGELFF. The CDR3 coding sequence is TGCAGCGTTGAAGATCTGAAGGGAGCCGGGGAGCTGTTTTTT.

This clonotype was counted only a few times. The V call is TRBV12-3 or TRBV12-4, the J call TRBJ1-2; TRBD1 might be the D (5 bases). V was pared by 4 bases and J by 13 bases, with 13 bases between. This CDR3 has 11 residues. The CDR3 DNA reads TGTGCCAGCAGTTCGGGACGGCCGAGCACCTTC. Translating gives CASSSGRPSTF.

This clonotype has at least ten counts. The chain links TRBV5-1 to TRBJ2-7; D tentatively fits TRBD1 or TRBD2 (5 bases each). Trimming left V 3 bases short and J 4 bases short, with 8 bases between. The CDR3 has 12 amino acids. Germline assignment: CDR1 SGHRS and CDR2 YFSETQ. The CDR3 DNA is TGCGCCAGCAGCTGGGACGGATACGAGCAGTACTTC. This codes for CASSWDGYEQYF.

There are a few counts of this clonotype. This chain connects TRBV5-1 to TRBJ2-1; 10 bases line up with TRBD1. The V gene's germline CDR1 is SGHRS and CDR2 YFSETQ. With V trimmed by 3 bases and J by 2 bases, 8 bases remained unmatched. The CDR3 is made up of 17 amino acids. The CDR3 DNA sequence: TGCGCCAGCAGCTACCCCGGACAGGGGGGAACCTACAATGAGCAGTTCTTC. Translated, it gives CASSYPGQGGTYNEQFF.

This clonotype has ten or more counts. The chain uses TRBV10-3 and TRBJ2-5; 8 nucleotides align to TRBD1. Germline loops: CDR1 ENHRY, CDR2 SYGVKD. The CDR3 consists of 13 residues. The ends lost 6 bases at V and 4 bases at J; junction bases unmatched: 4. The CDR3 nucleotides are TGTGCCATCAGATCGGACAGGGTAGAGACCCAGTACTTC. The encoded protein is CAIRSDRVETQYF.

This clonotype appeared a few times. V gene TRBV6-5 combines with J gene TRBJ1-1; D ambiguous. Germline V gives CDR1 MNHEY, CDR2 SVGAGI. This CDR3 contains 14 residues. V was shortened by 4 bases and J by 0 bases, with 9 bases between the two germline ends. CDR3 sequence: CASSSGVLNTEAFF. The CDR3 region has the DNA TGTGCCAGCAGTTCAGGAGTTTTGAACACTGAAGCTTTCTTT.

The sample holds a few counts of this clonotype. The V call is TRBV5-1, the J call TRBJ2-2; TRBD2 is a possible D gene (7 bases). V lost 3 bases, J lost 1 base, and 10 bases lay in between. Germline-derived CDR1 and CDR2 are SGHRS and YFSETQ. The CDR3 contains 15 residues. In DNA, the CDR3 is TGCGCCAGCAGCTCAGCGGGACAGAACACCGGGGAGCTGTTTTTT. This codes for CASSSAGQNTGELFF.

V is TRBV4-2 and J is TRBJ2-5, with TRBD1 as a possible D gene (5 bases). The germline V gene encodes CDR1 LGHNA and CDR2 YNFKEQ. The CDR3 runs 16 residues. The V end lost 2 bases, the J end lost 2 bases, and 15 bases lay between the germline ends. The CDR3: CASSQQELGPQETQYF. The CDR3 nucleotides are TGTGCCAGCAGCCAACAGGAGCTGGGGCCACAAGAGACCCAGTACTTC.

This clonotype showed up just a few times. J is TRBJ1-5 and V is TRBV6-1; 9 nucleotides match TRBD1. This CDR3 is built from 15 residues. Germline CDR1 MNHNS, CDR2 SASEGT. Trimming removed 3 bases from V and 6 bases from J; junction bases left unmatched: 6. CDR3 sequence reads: CASSERTGVGQPQHF. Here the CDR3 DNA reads TGTGCCAGCAGTGAGAGGACAGGGGTAGGTCAGCCCCAGCATTTT.

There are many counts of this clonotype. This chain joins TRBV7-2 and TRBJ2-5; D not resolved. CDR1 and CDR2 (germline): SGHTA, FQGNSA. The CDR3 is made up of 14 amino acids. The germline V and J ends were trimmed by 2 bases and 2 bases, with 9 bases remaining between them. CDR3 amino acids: CASSLSAIQETQYF. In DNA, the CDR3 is TGTGCCAGCAGCTTATCAGCGATACAAGAGACCCAGTACTTC.

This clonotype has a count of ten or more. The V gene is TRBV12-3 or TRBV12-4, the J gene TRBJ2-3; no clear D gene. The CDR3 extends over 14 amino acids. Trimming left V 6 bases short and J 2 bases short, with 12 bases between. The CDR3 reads CASSPEDPTDTQYF. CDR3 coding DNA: TGTGCCAGCAGCCCTGAGGACCCCACAGATACGCAGTATTTT.

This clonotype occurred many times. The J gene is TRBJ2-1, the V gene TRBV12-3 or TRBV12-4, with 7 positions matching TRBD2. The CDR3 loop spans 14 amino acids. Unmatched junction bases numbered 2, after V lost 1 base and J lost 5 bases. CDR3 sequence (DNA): TGTGCCAGCAGTTTAGGCGGGAGTAACAATGAGCAGTTCTTC. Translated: CASSLGGSNNEQFF.

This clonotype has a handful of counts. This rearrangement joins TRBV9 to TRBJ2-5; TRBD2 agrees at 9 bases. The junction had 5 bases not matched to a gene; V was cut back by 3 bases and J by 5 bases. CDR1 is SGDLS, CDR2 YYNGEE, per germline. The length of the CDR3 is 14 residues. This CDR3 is CASSAGTSSETQYF. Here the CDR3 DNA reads TGTGCCAGCAGCGCCGGGACTAGCAGTGAGACCCAGTACTTC.

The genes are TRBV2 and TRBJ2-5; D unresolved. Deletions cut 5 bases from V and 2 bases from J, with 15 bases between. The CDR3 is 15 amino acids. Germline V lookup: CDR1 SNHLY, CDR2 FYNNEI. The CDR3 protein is CASSPSPSYQETQYF. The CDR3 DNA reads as TGTGCCAGCAGTCCCTCTCCCAGCTATCAAGAGACCCAGTACTTC. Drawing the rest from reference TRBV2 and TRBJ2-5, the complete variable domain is EPEVTQTPSHQVTQMGQEVILRCVPISNHLYFYWYRQILGQKVEFLVSFYNNEISEKSEIFDDQFSVERPDGSNFTLKIRSTKLEDSAMYFCASSPSPSYQETQYFGPGTRLLVL.

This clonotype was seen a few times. CDR3 amino acids: CASRPSGSGLYEQYF. In DNA form, the CDR3 reads TGTGCCAGCAGACCCAGTGGTAGCGGGCTTTACGAGCAGTACTTC. The chain links TRBV2 to TRBJ2-7; 7 bases match TRBD2. The CDR3 runs to 15 residues. Germline lookup yields CDR1 SNHLY and CDR2 FYNNEI. Trimming cost V 6 bases and J 4 bases; bases outside gene matches: 12.